This T cell receptor beta chain was captured in a study of beta chain features in type 1 diabetes. About the study: Taken together, all samples contributed approximately 110 million examined sorted cells. Study-wide findings and caveats: High TCR expression in some cells could lead to their over-representation in cDNA sequencing. Naive, central memory and Treg TCRB repertoires appeared more alike in patients than in healthy donors.

The germline CDR1 and CDR2 sequences are SGDLS and YYNGEE. Deletions cut 9 bases from V and 10 bases from J, with 15 bases between. The CDR3 covers 11 residues. As every portion of the isolated RNA was reverse transcribed, the sequencing read expressed TCRB transcripts. Profiled with immunoSEQ multiplex PCR; TCRdb holds only in-frame clones, not every one. The table records over 150,000 clones, less than 9.5% of them present only once. As to this clone: Its target is not known.

The receptor was derived from a man aged 18 to 30 in good health. The V call is TRBV9, the J call TRBJ2-3, with D possibly being TRBD1 (6 bases). The sample consisted of central memory CD4+ T cells from blood. The CDR3 coding sequence is TGTGCCACTTGGGGGCCAGGGGCGCAGTATTTT. Encoded protein: CATWGPGAQYF.